The 32 T cell receptor beta chains presented below share a single source sample, sequenced in a study. Each CDR3 protein gets one entry after TCRdb re-called the RT-PCR reads with MiXCR. This sample yields about 700,000 distinct CDR3 sequences, of which approximately 15% are seen a single time; just over 3.5% belongs to the top ten. The sample taken for sequencing was memory CD4+ T cells from blood. Every receptor here comes from a female donor in good health, serving as a healthy control.

This clonotype appeared many times. This rearrangement joins TRBV7-3 to TRBJ1-1; weak D call: TRBD1 (5 bases). There are 14 residues in the CDR3. Trimming left V 0 bases short and J 3 bases short, with 8 bases between. The V gene's germline CDR1 is SGHTA and CDR2 FQGTGA. The CDR3 coding sequence is TGTGCCAGCAGCTTAACCGGGGGGGACACTGAAGCTTTCTTT. This codes for CASSLTGGDTEAFF. Using reference TRBV7-3 and TRBJ1-1 for the parts outside the CDR3, the full variable domain is GAGVSQTPSNKVTEKGKYVELRCDPISGHTALYWYRQSLGQGPEFLIYFQGTGAADDSGLPNDRFFAVRPEGSVSTLKIQRTERGDSAVYLCASSLTGGDTEAFFGQGTRLTVV.

In its sample, this clonotype was seen many times. The genes are TRBV6-5 and TRBJ1-2; 7 nucleotides align to TRBD1. From germline, CDR1 is MNHEY and CDR2 SVGAGI. V trimming: 0 bases; J trimming: 6 bases; junction bases outside the gene matches: 7. The CDR3 consists of 15 residues. The CDR3 DNA is TGTGCCAGCAGTTACTCGACAGGGTCAGAGGATGGCTACACCTTC. Its translation is CASSYSTGSEDGYTF.

This chain joins TRBV20-1 and TRBJ2-7; 7 positions match TRBD2. Germline V CDR1 and CDR2: DFQATT, SNEGSKA (reference sequence). CDR3 length: 14 residues. J was trimmed by 1 base and V by 6 bases; bases with no gene match: 9. Here the CDR3 DNA reads TGCAGTGCCCCGCACAGCGGGATATCCTACGAGCAGTACTTC. Protein sequence: CSAPHSGISYEQYF.

The CDR3, as DNA: TGCAGTGCTAGAGGTCTAGGGGATCCGGGGGAGGAAGCTTTCTTT. Translated, it gives CSARGLGDPGEEAFF. V usage is TRBV20-1 and J usage is TRBJ1-1; maybe TRBD1 (5 bases). Trimming took 1 base from V and 8 from J, leaving 20 bases between them. The germline V gene has CDR1 DFQATT and CDR2 SNEGSKA (reference sequence). The CDR3 contains 15 residues.

V is TRBV3-1 and J is TRBJ1-5; no clear D. The V end was cut by 5 bases, the J end by 4 bases, with 6 bases between. The CDR3 covers 12 residues. The germline V gene encodes CDR1 LGHDT and CDR2 YNNKEL (reference sequence). The CDR3 reads CASSMKNQPQHF. CDR3 DNA sequence: TGTGCCAGCAGCATGAAAAATCAGCCCCAGCATTTT.

This clonotype was found many times. The chain couples TRBV12-3 or TRBV12-4 to TRBJ1-1; 7 bases match TRBD1. V shed 2 bases, J shed 4 bases, and the junction held 4 bases outside the gene matches. The CDR3 loop spans 14 amino acids. Written as DNA, the CDR3 is TGTGCCAGCAGTTTACAGGGGGGGGGCACTGAAGCTTTCTTT. Translated, it gives CASSLQGGGTEAFF.

There are a few counts of this clonotype. The chain carries TRBV27 and TRBJ2-2, with D unclear. CDR3 length: 19 amino acids. V lost 4 bases and J lost 0, with 21 bases in between. The germline V gene has CDR1 MNHEY and CDR2 SMNVEV (reference sequence). CDR3 nucleotide sequence: TGTGCCAGCAGTTCTGAGGAAAGACGCGACGTTACGAACACCGGGGAGCTGTTTTTT. It specifies CASSSEERRDVTNTGELFF.

The V gene is TRBV5-1, the J gene TRBJ1-1; D uncertain. Looked up from germline, CDR1 is SGHRS and CDR2 is YFSETQ. The CDR3 length is 11 residues. V lost 5 bases and J 5 bases, leaving 7 bases between the germline ends. The CDR3 sequence: CASREDTEAFF. The CDR3 DNA sequence: TGCGCCAGCAGGGAGGATACTGAAGCTTTCTTT.

This clonotype was observed a few times. The V gene is TRBV6-2 or TRBV6-3, the J gene TRBJ2-5; TRBD1 might be the D (5 bases). Between the trimmed V and J ends, which lost 6 bases and 2 bases, there was a span of 13 bases. This CDR3 has 14 amino acids. The germline gives CDR1 MNHEY, CDR2 SVGEGT. The CDR3 region has the DNA TGTGCCAGCAGCAGCACGTGGACACAAGAGACCCAGTACTTC. Protein: CASSSTWTQETQYF.

This clonotype came up a few times. The rearrangement links TRBV5-1 to TRBJ2-7; D is undetermined. The CDR3 is 15 residues long. Germline V gene data show CDR1 as SGHRS and CDR2 as YFSETQ. V was trimmed by 3 bases and J by 0 bases, leaving 13 bases between them. The CDR3 nucleotides read TGCGCCAGCAGCTATTCGAGCTTAAGCTCCTACGAGCAGTACTTC. Amino acids: CASSYSSLSSYEQYF.

V and J are TRBV20-1 and TRBJ2-5; no firm D call. CDR1 is DFQATT and CDR2 is SNEGSKA in the germline V gene (reference sequence). V lost 6 bases, J lost 5 bases, and 22 bases lay in between. The CDR3 covers 15 residues. The CDR3, as DNA: TGCAGTGCCTCCGACCCCTACCTGGCCGGCGAGACCCAGTACTTC. This translates into CSASDPYLAGETQYF.

This clonotype was recorded a few times. The chain carries TRBV20-1 and TRBJ2-3, with 9 bases identical to TRBD1. Looked up from germline, CDR1 is DFQATT and CDR2 is SNEGSKA (reference sequence). The CDR3 has 15 residues. The J segment lost 1 base and the V segment lost 7 bases, leaving 9 bases of the junction unmatched. CDR3 residues: CSDATRDRGTDTQYF. CDR3 sequence (DNA): TGCAGTGATGCGACCCGGGACAGGGGCACAGATACGCAGTATTTT.

Only a few counts were recorded for this clonotype. The chain employs TRBV7-2 and TRBJ2-5, with D possibly TRBD2 on 6 matching bases. V gave up 5 bases and J gave up 5 bases, with 15 bases separating them. There are 14 residues in the CDR3. Germline V gene data show CDR1 as SGHTA and CDR2 as FQGNSA. For the CDR3, the DNA is TGTGCCAGCAGCCCCCAGGAGGGAATGGAGACCCAGTACTTC. Translated, it gives CASSPQEGMETQYF. Variable domain in full (rest from reference TRBV7-2 and TRBJ2-5): GAGVSQSPSNKVTEKGKDVELRCDPISGHTALYWYRQSLGQGLEFLIYFQGNSAPDKSGLPSDRFSAERTGGSVSTLTIQRTQQEDSAVYLCASSPQEGMETQYFGPGTRLLVL.

This clonotype has ten or more counts. This chain uses TRBV11-2 with TRBJ1-5; 7 bases map to TRBD1. The trim removed 5 bases at V and 4 bases at J, leaving 5 bases unmatched. Germline CDR1 reads SGHAT; CDR2 reads FQNNGV. This CDR3 is 14 amino acids long. CDR3 sequence (DNA): TGTGCCAGCAGCGAGGGGACAGCTAATCAGCCCCAGCATTTT. It specifies CASSEGTANQPQHF.

Only a few counts were recorded for this clonotype. This sequence joins TRBV5-1 and TRBJ2-3; D gene uncertain. Looked up from germline, CDR1 is SGHRS and CDR2 is YFSETQ. The CDR3 is 15 residues long. V was cut by 5 bases and J by 0 bases, with 13 bases left in between. The CDR3 loop reads CASRDTVSSTDTQYF. CDR3 in DNA: TGCGCCAGCAGAGACACAGTTTCTAGCACAGATACGCAGTATTTT. Looking up the rest from reference TRBV5-1 and TRBJ2-3 gives the full variable domain: KAGVTQTPRYLIKTRGQQVTLSCSPISGHRSVSWYQQTPGQGLQFLFEYFSETQRNKGNFPGRFSGRQFSNSRSEMNVSTLELGDSALYLCASRDTVSSTDTQYFGPGTRLTVL.

This clonotype was picked up a small number of times. The J gene is TRBJ2-7, the V gene TRBV5-6; TRBD1 matches at 8 bases. Germline V lookup: CDR1 SGHDT, CDR2 YYEEEE. The ends lost 5 bases at V and 4 bases at J; junction bases unmatched: 8. The CDR3 spans 14 residues. CDR3 sequence reads: CASSPGGALYEQYF. CDR3 DNA sequence: TGTGCCAGCAGTCCAGGGGGCGCGCTTTACGAGCAGTACTTC.

This clonotype was recorded at least ten times. J is TRBJ2-3 and V is TRBV6-5; D gene unclear. This CDR3 is 14 amino acids long. Trimming stripped 2 bases from V and 2 bases from J, with 8 bases between. Germline CDR1 and CDR2: MNHEY and SVGAGI. The CDR3, as DNA: TGTGCCAGCAGTTACCCCGGAGCCACAGATACGCAGTATTTT. Protein sequence: CASSYPGATDTQYF.

This clonotype came up once. This chain uses TRBV18 with TRBJ2-3; D not resolved. Trimming stripped 8 bases from V and 4 bases from J, with 13 bases between. The CDR3 has 13 residues. Per the germline V gene, CDR1 is KGHSH and CDR2 is LQKENI. CDR3: CASSETDPDTQYF. In nucleotides, the CDR3 is TGTGCCAGCAGCGAAACGGACCCAGATACGCAGTATTTT.

This clonotype was seen more than once but under ten times. The chain has TRBV18 and TRBJ1-4; possibly TRBD1 for D (5 bases). The CDR3 totals 14 residues. From germline, CDR1 is KGHSH and CDR2 LQKENI. The V gene lost 3 bases and the J gene lost 6 bases, with 11 bases spanning the gap. CDR3: CASSPADRDEKLFF. The CDR3 DNA is TGTGCCAGCTCACCGGCCGACAGAGATGAAAAACTGTTTTTT. The variable domain in full, completed from reference TRBV18 and TRBJ1-4, reads NAGVMQNPRHLVRRRGQEARLRCSPMKGHSHVYWYRQLPEEGLKFMVYLQKENIIDESGMPKERFSAEFPKEGPSILRIQQVVRGDSAAYFCASSPADRDEKLFFGSGTQLSVL.

This clonotype turned up a few times. The chain employs TRBV7-9 and TRBJ2-3; D is perhaps TRBD1 or TRBD2 (6 bases each). Trimming stripped 5 bases from V and 4 bases from J, with 10 bases between. The CDR3 is made up of 13 amino acids. Germline values: CDR1 SEHNR, CDR2 FQNEAQ (reference sequence). CDR3 in amino acids: CASSMGGSDTQYF. DNA for the CDR3: TGTGCCAGCAGCATGGGGGGCTCAGATACGCAGTATTTT.

This clonotype was counted between two and nine times. J is TRBJ2-1 and V is TRBV6-1, with 16 bases matching TRBD2. The CDR3 consists of 16 residues. CDR1 is MNHNS and CDR2 is SASEGT in the germline V gene. Trimming removed 6 bases from V and 5 bases from J; junction bases left unmatched: 4. CDR3 sequence: CASRGTSGGEHNEQFF. CDR3 DNA sequence: TGTGCCAGCAGGGGGACTAGCGGGGGGGAACACAATGAGCAGTTCTTC.

This clonotype was counted a few times. This chain uses TRBV7-8 with TRBJ2-5; D is perhaps TRBD2 (5 bases). The V and J ends lost 1 base and 1 base respectively, with 10 bases between them. The CDR3 covers 15 residues. Germline assignment: CDR1 SGHVS and CDR2 FQNEAQ. This chain's CDR3 is CASSLGTRIQETQYF. Written as DNA, the CDR3 is TGTGCCAGCAGCTTAGGCACTAGAATCCAAGAGACCCAGTACTTC.

This clonotype was seen a few times. This chain connects TRBV3-1 to TRBJ1-6; D call uncertain. The germline V and J ends were trimmed by 1 base and 7 bases, with 11 bases remaining between them. Germline lookup yields CDR1 LGHDT and CDR2 YNNKEL (reference sequence). The CDR3 is 15 residues long. The CDR3 DNA is TGTGCCAGCAGCCAAGCTGAAGGCGTGAATTCACCCCTCCACTTT. This translates into CASSQAEGVNSPLHF.

The chain recombines TRBV5-1 with TRBJ1-2, with 8 positions matching TRBD1. Germline V gene sequence: CDR1 SGHRS, CDR2 YFSETQ. This CDR3 region has 15 residues. V shed 4 bases and J 4 bases; nucleotides not matched to a gene: 9. CDR3 region: CASSPSDRGTYGYTF. CDR3 DNA: TGCGCCAGCAGCCCTTCAGACAGGGGAACCTATGGCTACACCTTC.

The chain employs TRBV5-1 and TRBJ1-1; D gene ambiguous. Germline CDR1 SGHRS, CDR2 YFSETQ. The CDR3 is 14 amino acids. V lost 6 bases and J lost 2, with 14 bases in between. DNA for the CDR3: TGCGCCAGCACCTCGGAGGTTGGTAACACTGAAGCTTTCTTT. Amino acids: CASTSEVGNTEAFF.

The rearrangement uses TRBV9 and TRBJ1-2, with 7 bases that match TRBD1. The CDR3 covers 15 residues. Trimming at V came to 2 bases and at J to 6 bases, leaving 10 bases not matched to a gene. Germline assignment: CDR1 SGDLS and CDR2 YYNGEE. CDR3 sequence reads: CASSVRQGGVDGYTF. The DNA of the CDR3 is TGTGCCAGCAGCGTCCGACAGGGAGGCGTGGATGGCTACACCTTC.

This clonotype appeared a few times. V is TRBV4-3 and J is TRBJ1-6, with TRBD1 matching 8 bases. V dropped 0 bases and J dropped 5; count of bases not matched to a gene: 3. Germline V gene sequence: CDR1 LGHNA, CDR2 YSLEER. This CDR3 has 16 amino acids. In DNA, the CDR3 is TGCGCCAGCAGCCAAGATTCCAGGGGGCATAATTCACCCCTCCACTTT. It translates to CASSQDSRGHNSPLHF.

This clonotype occurred many times. The V gene is TRBV7-2, the J gene TRBJ2-7; the D is unclear. In germline, CDR1 is SGHTA, CDR2 FQGNSA. CDR3 length equals 13 residues. Deletions cut 1 base from V and 6 bases from J, with 10 bases between. In DNA form, the CDR3 reads TGTGCCAGCAGCTTAGTGCCGGGTATCGAGCAGTACTTC. Amino acids: CASSLVPGIEQYF.

There are a few counts of this clonotype. The chain has TRBV6-1 and TRBJ2-7; 8 nucleotides agree with TRBD1. The CDR3 is 14 residues long. Germline lookup yields CDR1 MNHNS and CDR2 SASEGT. The V gene end was trimmed by 6 bases and the J gene end by 6 bases; junction bases not matched to a gene: 10. CDR3 sequence reads: CASRQGGLRVEQYF. The CDR3 bases are TGTGCCAGCAGACAGGGGGGTCTGCGGGTCGAGCAGTACTTC.

The table lists this clonotype with many counts. One end of the junction fails to match germline, which may point to a read error. CDR3: CSVATGGGTLYF. In DNA, the CDR3 is TGCAGCGTGGCGACAGGGGGAGGGACCCTGTACTTC. This chain uses TRBV29-1 with TRBJ2-5; 9 bases line up with TRBD1. CDR3 length: 12 residues. The V gene's germline CDR1 is SQVTM and CDR2 ANQGSEA.

This clonotype has a handful of counts. The rearrangement uses TRBV11-2 and TRBJ2-1; tentatively, D is TRBD2 (6 bases). Per germline, CDR1 SGHAT and CDR2 FQNNGV. Trimming cost V 3 bases and J 8 bases, with 17 bases left between them. The length of the CDR3 is 15 residues. The CDR3 sequence is CASSLGLDLGYEQFF. CDR3 nucleotide sequence: TGTGCCAGCAGCTTGGGACTCGACCTCGGTTATGAGCAGTTCTTC.

This clonotype was seen repeatedly, ten times or more. The V and J genes are TRBV12-3 or TRBV12-4 and TRBJ1-5; D not resolved. The length of the CDR3 is 14 residues. V was shortened by 3 bases and J by 4 bases, with 10 bases between the two germline ends. The CDR3, as DNA: TGTGCCAGCAGTTTGTCCAGGCTGAATCAGCCCCAGCATTTT. Translation gives CASSLSRLNQPQHF.